This T cell receptor beta chain was identified in a study of graft-versus-host responses after intestinal transplantation. Measured with immunoSEQ multiplex PCR; TCRdb has only the in-frame clones, and not every one. Among approximately 23,000 clones listed, just under 45% were seen once. Plated together were approximately 200,000 CFSE-labeled responder cells and approximately 200,000 irradiated, violet-dye-labeled stimulator cells. CDR1 is MGHRA, CDR2 YSYEKL, per germline. Between the trimmed V and J ends, which lost 1 base and 2 bases, there was a span of 9 bases. The CDR3 is 15 residues long. The chain employs TRBV4-1 and TRBJ2-1, with D unresolved. This receptor was taken from a human patient who was an organ donor for intestinal transplantation. Here the sequenced sample was alloreactive CD8+ T cells from a mixed lymphocyte reaction culture, taken before transplantation. This sample's subset: CFSE-low proliferating T cells sorted from approximately 6-day pre-transplant mixed lymphocyte reaction (GvH or HvG direction). Here the CDR3 DNA reads TGCGCCAGCAGCCAAGTAGCAGCGACCTACAATGAGCAGTTCTTC. It is translated as CASSQVAATYNEQFF.